The 23 T cell receptor beta chains below were found in one sample sequenced in a study of patients and donors after allogeneic stem cell transplantation. TCRdb itself ran the RT-PCR reads through MiXCR, one entry per CDR3 protein. The repertoire includes approximately 160,000 distinct CDR3 sequences, about 32% of them detected once, and around 3.2% sits in the top ten. The sequenced sample consisted of blood, either unsorted or a sorted T cell fraction (not recorded which). These receptors all come from a human donor who was either an allogeneic HSCT recipient or a stem cell or donor lymphocyte infusion donor (not recorded which). It is not recorded whose cells these are; they may come from a transplant donor.

The chain joins TRBV12-3 or TRBV12-4 to TRBJ2-1; D unclear. The CDR3 length is 15 residues. Trimming pared 7 bases from V and 3 bases from J, leaving 16 bases between. CDR3 sequence: CASTLKRVRYNEQFF. The CDR3 nucleotides are TGTGCCAGCACCCTCAAAAGGGTCCGCTACAATGAGCAGTTCTTC.

The chain couples TRBV29-1 to TRBJ2-1, with D possibly being TRBD2 (6 bases). The CDR3 covers 15 residues. Germline V gene data show CDR1 as SQVTM and CDR2 as ANQGSEA. V lost 0 bases and J lost 3, with 12 bases in between. CDR3 sequence (DNA): TGCAGCGTTGAAGATGGACGGGAGAACTACAATGAGCAGTTCTTC. This codes for CSVEDGRENYNEQFF.

CDR3 sequence reads: CASTTTGWGEQFF. DNA of the CDR3: TGTGCCAGCACCACGACAGGGTGGGGTGAGCAGTTCTTC. The chain combines TRBV27 with TRBJ2-1; 7 bases map to TRBD1. CDR1 and CDR2 (germline): MNHEY, SMNVEV (reference sequence). The CDR3 length is 13 residues. V dropped 7 bases and J dropped 9; count of bases not matched to a gene: 9.

The genes are TRBV2 and TRBJ2-1; TRBD2 might be the D (5 bases). The CDR3 loop spans 14 amino acids. Trimming shortened V by 6 bases and J by 8 bases, and 17 bases separated the two germline ends. Germline CDR1 is SNHLY and CDR2 is FYNNEI. The CDR3 DNA is TGTGCCAGCAGGGCAACTAGTAGCCGCCATGAGCAGTTCTTC. Its translation: CASRATSSRHEQFF.

The chain couples TRBV7-2 to TRBJ2-3; no clear D gene. The CDR3 is 13 amino acids. The germline V gene encodes CDR1 SGHTA and CDR2 FQGNSA. V lost 5 bases and J lost 6, with 12 bases in between. CDR3 region: CASSLPWRDTQYF. In DNA, the CDR3 is TGTGCCAGCAGCCTCCCCTGGCGTGATACGCAGTATTTT.

Remarks on this clonotype: One end of the junction is discordant with germline, which a read error may explain. V is TRBV7-9 and J is TRBJ2-5; TRBD1 is a possible D gene (5 bases). This CDR3 spans 14 amino acids. Germline CDR1 SEHNR, CDR2 FQNEAQ (reference sequence). The CDR3: CASSLQGLQETKYF. The CDR3 DNA reads TGTGCCAGCAGCCTTCAGGGTCTCCAAGAGACCAAGTACTTC.

V gene TRBV28 combines with J gene TRBJ1-2; 9 positions agree with TRBD1. With V trimmed by 6 bases and J by 7 bases, 18 bases remained unmatched. The V gene's germline CDR1 is MDHEN and CDR2 SYDVKM. This CDR3 region has 17 residues. The chain's CDR3 is CASSELTEPQGAFGYTF. Here the CDR3 DNA reads TGTGCCAGCAGCGAATTGACGGAGCCACAGGGGGCTTTTGGCTACACCTTC.

This clonotype was seen more than once but under ten times. The genes are TRBV7-2 and TRBJ2-1, with D tentatively TRBD2 (5 bases). The CDR3 has 16 amino acids. V lost 1 base and J lost 5, with 15 bases in between. CDR1 is SGHTA and CDR2 is FQGNSA in the germline V gene. This CDR3 reads CASSLGTRRIDNEQFF. CDR3 nucleotides: TGTGCCAGCAGCTTAGGCACTAGACGAATTGACAATGAGCAGTTCTTC.

In its sample, this clonotype was seen many times. This sequence joins TRBV27 and TRBJ1-2; D remains unclear. Per germline, CDR1 MNHEY and CDR2 SMNVEV (reference sequence). Trimming stripped 6 bases from V and 4 bases from J, with 15 bases between. This CDR3 has 14 amino acids. The CDR3 DNA is TGTGCCAGCAGCTTGAGAGGAGGAGTCTATGGCTACACCTTC. Its protein is CASSLRGGVYGYTF.

This chain uses TRBV2 with TRBJ2-3; D call uncertain. CDR1 is SNHLY, CDR2 FYNNEI, per germline. V shed 4 bases and J shed 0 bases, with 11 bases lying between them. The CDR3 sequence is 15 residues long. CDR3 nucleotide sequence: TGTGCCAGCAGTGTAGCTGTGACAAGCACAGATACGCAGTATTTT. Translated, it gives CASSVAVTSTDTQYF.

The table lists this clonotype with a few counts. This CDR3 reads CASRKTGDGTEAFF. In DNA form, the CDR3 reads TGTGCCAGCAGAAAGACAGGGGACGGCACTGAAGCTTTCTTT. The chain joins TRBV12-3 or TRBV12-4 to TRBJ1-1; 8 bases are shared with TRBD1. V shed 6 bases and J 4 bases; nucleotides not matched to a gene: 7. This CDR3 comprises 14 residues.

The chain links TRBV20-1 to TRBJ1-2; no reliable D call. The CDR3 covers 12 residues. The V end was cut by 3 bases, the J end by 6 bases, with 11 bases between. Per the germline V gene, CDR1 is DFQATT and CDR2 is SNEGSKA (reference sequence). The CDR3 spells CSAREHIDGYTF. The CDR3 DNA follows: TGCAGTGCTAGGGAACACATTGATGGCTACACCTTC.

This clonotype was counted many times. The chain has TRBV4-3 and TRBJ1-6, with TRBD1 matching over 9 bases. With V trimmed by 3 bases and J by 9 bases, 3 bases remained unmatched. This CDR3 region has 14 residues. CDR1 and CDR2 (germline): LGHNA, YSLEER. CDR3: CASSHGTGSSPLHF. The CDR3 nucleotides read TGCGCCAGCAGCCACGGGACAGGGAGTTCACCCCTCCACTTT.

This clonotype was seen a few times. This chain links TRBV6-6 with TRBJ1-1, with D perhaps matching TRBD1 (6 bases). This CDR3 comprises 13 residues. Germline lookup yields CDR1 MNHNY and CDR2 SVGAGI (reference sequence). Trimming removed 6 bases from V and 2 bases from J, with 10 bases in between. The CDR3 DNA is TGTGCCAGCAGCGACAGGATCAACACTGAAGCTTTCTTT. Translation: CASSDRINTEAFF.

The V and J genes are TRBV12-3 or TRBV12-4 and TRBJ2-3; no clear D. V was clipped by 7 bases and J by 6 bases, with 8 bases between them. The CDR3 spans 11 residues. Written as DNA, the CDR3 is TGTGCCAGCACTACGGGCGATACGCAGTATTTT. Translation: CASTTGDTQYF.

This clonotype appeared a few times. In DNA, the CDR3 is TGTGCCAGCAGTTTCGTGGGCGGGTTGAACACTGAAGCTTTCTTT. It specifies CASSFVGGLNTEAFF. V is TRBV27 and J is TRBJ1-1; D gene uncertain. The CDR3 runs to 15 residues. The germline V and J ends were trimmed by 3 bases and 0 bases, with 11 bases remaining between them. Germline CDR1 reads MNHEY; CDR2 reads SMNVEV (reference sequence).

This clonotype turned up a few times. The chain uses TRBV18 and TRBJ2-1; 7 nucleotides align to TRBD1. The CDR3 extends over 16 amino acids. CDR1 and CDR2 (germline): KGHSH, LQKENI. V gave up 0 bases and J gave up 3 bases; unmatched junction bases: 5. In nucleotides, the CDR3 is TGTGCCAGCTCACCACCGCTCACAGGGGTCTACAATGAGCAGTTCTTC. Its translation: CASSPPLTGVYNEQFF.

This clonotype was counted a single time. This chain links TRBV4-1 with TRBJ2-7; D may be TRBD2 (6 bases). CDR3 length equals 14 residues. The germline gives CDR1 MGHRA, CDR2 YSYEKL. The V end was cut by 4 bases, the J end by 2 bases, with 12 bases between. The CDR3 spells CASSPPAGPYEQYF. The DNA of the CDR3 is TGCGCCAGCAGCCCCCCCGCGGGACCCTACGAGCAGTACTTC.

The V gene is TRBV4-1, the J gene TRBJ2-1; D call uncertain. Germline-derived CDR1 and CDR2 are MGHRA and YSYEKL. The CDR3 totals 15 residues. V dropped 1 base and J dropped 1 base, with 8 bases sitting between them. CDR3 sequence (DNA): TGCGCCAGCAGCCAAGGGTCCGGTTCCTACAATGAGCAGTTCTTC. Amino acid sequence: CASSQGSGSYNEQFF.

This clonotype came up many times. This sequence joins TRBV25-1 and TRBJ1-2; perhaps TRBD1 as D (5 bases). The CDR3 contains 15 residues. Germline CDR1 MGHDK, CDR2 SYGVNS. Between the trimmed V and J ends, which lost 0 bases and 4 bases, there was a span of 12 bases. The CDR3 DNA is TGTGCCAGCAGTGAATACAGCGCAGGGAGCTATGGCTACACCTTC. Its translation is CASSEYSAGSYGYTF.

This clonotype was observed at least ten times. This chain links TRBV29-1 with TRBJ1-2, with D perhaps TRBD1 (5 bases). Germline lookup yields CDR1 SQVTM and CDR2 ANQGSEA. Trimming shortened V by 3 bases and J by 4 bases, and 9 bases separated the two germline ends. CDR3 length: 12 amino acids. Written as DNA, the CDR3 is TGCAGCGTTGAGTGGGGGGGCTATGGCTACACCTTC. Translating it yields CSVEWGGYGYTF.

This chain links TRBV18 with TRBJ2-7; 7 bases match TRBD1. This CDR3 comprises 15 residues. Germline V gene sequence: CDR1 KGHSH, CDR2 LQKENI. V shed 3 bases, J shed 7 bases, and the junction held 12 bases outside the gene matches. The CDR3 sequence is CASSPLRQGTGEQYF. CDR3 DNA sequence: TGTGCCAGCTCACCCCTACGACAGGGAACCGGTGAGCAGTACTTC.

This clonotype has more than one count but fewer than ten. The gene calls are TRBV28 and TRBJ1-5; TRBD1 matches 11 bases. The CDR3 is made up of 16 amino acids. The germline V gene has CDR1 MDHEN and CDR2 SYDVKM. Losses at the gene ends were 2 bases for V and 6 bases for J; bases not matched to a gene: 6. CDR3 sequence reads: CASSLTGTGGSQPQHF. The CDR3 DNA reads TGTGCCAGCAGTTTAACCGGGACAGGGGGGAGTCAGCCCCAGCATTTT.